This T cell receptor (beta chain) came from a study of follicular helper T cells after annual influenza vaccination. Study-level points and caveats: ICOS+CD38+ cTfh clonality tracked population frequency, and its change tracked circulating plasmablast change.

Between the trimmed V and J ends, which lost 2 bases and 4 bases, there was a span of 15 bases. The CDR3 runs to 16 residues. Germline CDR1 reads SGDLS; CDR2 reads YYNGEE. Regarding this clone: Antigen: not known.

TCRB sequencing was done at Survey resolution level. The table came from immunoSEQ multiplex PCR; TCRdb's copy has only in-frame clones and leaves some out. There are 26,000 or so clones in the sample; around 80% occur only once, and roughly 1.1% lies in the top ten. Time point reported: 2014-2015 season, pre-vaccination. Sorted cTfh were non-naive CD4+CXCR5+PD-1+, either ICOS+CD38+ or ICOS-CD38-. Sequencing was performed on CXCR5+ CD38- circulating T follicular helper cells from blood, taken on the day of influenza vaccination. As for subset: circulating Tfh, non-naive CD4+CXCR5+PD-1+ (ICOS+CD38+ or ICOS-CD38-). The chain recombines TRBV9 with TRBJ1-4; perhaps TRBD1 as D (5 bases). The TCR comes from an adult who received the influenza vaccine. In DNA form, the CDR3 reads TGTGCCAGCAGCGTGGGGGGACGGTGGGGTAATGAAAAACTGTTTTTT. Translating gives CASSVGGRWGNEKLFF.